In its sample, the clone carrying this T cell receptor (beta chain) was seen once. This sample was taken from a study of CD8+ T cells in alopecia areata. Overall study: Treatment of the treated patients consisted of oral tofacitinib, 5 to 10 mg twice daily.

It was cDNA, reverse transcribed from extracted RNA, that served as the sequencing template. Data came from immunoSEQ multiplex PCR; TCRdb stores just in-frame clones and leaves some out. Here the sample spans under 250,000 clones, approximately 52% being singletons. The CDR3 is made up of 16 amino acids. Germline CDR1 reads LNHNV; CDR2 reads YYDKDF (reference sequence). J gave up 3 bases and V 4 bases, and 4 bases lay outside the gene matches. Cell sorting was applied to PBMCs, and CD4+ and CD8+ T cells were collected. The J gene is TRBJ2-6, the V gene TRBV15, with 9 bases that match TRBD1. The sequences come from CD4+ T cells sorted from blood, collected at week 0. The receptor was isolated from a human donor with alopecia areata. The CDR3 DNA reads TGTGCCACCAGCAAGGACAGGGGAAATGGGGCCAACGTCCTGACTTTC. It yields the protein CATSKDRGNGANVLTF.